Below are 4 T cell receptor beta chains sequenced from a single sample in a study of shared clonotypes between healthy human individuals. Clones were read by immunoSEQ multiplex PCR, and TCRdb kept only the in-frame ones, dropping some. Of about 600,000 clones detected, roughly 96% appear once; the ten largest clones hold roughly 0.1%. Naive CD8 isolation took CD45RO-negative cells positively selected for CCR7 and excluded terminally differentiated effector memory CD45RA+ cells. The sequenced sample was naive CD8+ T cells sorted from blood. The receptors come from a woman aged 25 to 39 in good health.

Points on this clone: Other DNA variants within this sample encode the same CDR3. The genes are TRBV14 and TRBJ2-7, with TRBD2 matching over 13 bases. The CDR3 contains 15 residues. J was trimmed by 2 bases and V by 4 bases; bases with no gene match: 2. Germline assignment: CDR1 SGHDN and CDR2 FVKESK. The DNA of the CDR3 is TGTGCCAGCAGCCCAGGACTAGCGGGAGCCTACGAGCAGTACTTC. This sequence encodes CASSPGLAGAYEQYF.

The chain carries TRBV27 and TRBJ1-1, with 8 positions matching TRBD1. With V trimmed by 3 bases and J by 5 bases, 5 bases remained unmatched. CDR3 length: 14 residues. Germline V gene lookup returns CDR1 MNHEY and CDR2 SMNVEV (reference sequence). In DNA, the CDR3 is TGTGCCAGCAGTTTTCGGACAGGGAAGACTGAAGCTTTCTTT. This sequence encodes CASSFRTGKTEAFF.

J is TRBJ1-1 and V is TRBV19, with 7 bases identical to TRBD1. This CDR3 has 13 amino acids. In germline, CDR1 is LNHDA, CDR2 SQIVND (reference sequence). J was trimmed by 3 bases and V by 8 bases; bases with no gene match: 6. CDR3 nucleotides: TGTGCCAGTGAAGGGGGCTTGTACACTGAAGCTTTCTTT. Translating gives CASEGGLYTEAFF. Variable domain in full (rest from reference TRBV19 and TRBJ1-1): DGGITQSPKYLFRKEGQNVTLSCEQNLNHDAMYWYRQDPGQGLRLIYYSQIVNDFQKGDIAEGYSVSREKKESFPLTVTSAQKNPTAFYLCASEGGLYTEAFFGQGTRLTVV.

This chain uses TRBV4-1 with TRBJ2-5; 10 nucleotides agree with TRBD2. The DNA end favors TRBJ2-7, so the J call may be wrong. The CDR3 extends over 17 amino acids. Germline assignment: CDR1 MGHRA and CDR2 YSYEKL. CDR3 sequence reads: CASSQEFTSGITYEQYF. Written as DNA, the CDR3 is TGCGCCAGCAGCCAAGAATTCACTAGCGGGATCACCTACGAGCAGTACTTC.